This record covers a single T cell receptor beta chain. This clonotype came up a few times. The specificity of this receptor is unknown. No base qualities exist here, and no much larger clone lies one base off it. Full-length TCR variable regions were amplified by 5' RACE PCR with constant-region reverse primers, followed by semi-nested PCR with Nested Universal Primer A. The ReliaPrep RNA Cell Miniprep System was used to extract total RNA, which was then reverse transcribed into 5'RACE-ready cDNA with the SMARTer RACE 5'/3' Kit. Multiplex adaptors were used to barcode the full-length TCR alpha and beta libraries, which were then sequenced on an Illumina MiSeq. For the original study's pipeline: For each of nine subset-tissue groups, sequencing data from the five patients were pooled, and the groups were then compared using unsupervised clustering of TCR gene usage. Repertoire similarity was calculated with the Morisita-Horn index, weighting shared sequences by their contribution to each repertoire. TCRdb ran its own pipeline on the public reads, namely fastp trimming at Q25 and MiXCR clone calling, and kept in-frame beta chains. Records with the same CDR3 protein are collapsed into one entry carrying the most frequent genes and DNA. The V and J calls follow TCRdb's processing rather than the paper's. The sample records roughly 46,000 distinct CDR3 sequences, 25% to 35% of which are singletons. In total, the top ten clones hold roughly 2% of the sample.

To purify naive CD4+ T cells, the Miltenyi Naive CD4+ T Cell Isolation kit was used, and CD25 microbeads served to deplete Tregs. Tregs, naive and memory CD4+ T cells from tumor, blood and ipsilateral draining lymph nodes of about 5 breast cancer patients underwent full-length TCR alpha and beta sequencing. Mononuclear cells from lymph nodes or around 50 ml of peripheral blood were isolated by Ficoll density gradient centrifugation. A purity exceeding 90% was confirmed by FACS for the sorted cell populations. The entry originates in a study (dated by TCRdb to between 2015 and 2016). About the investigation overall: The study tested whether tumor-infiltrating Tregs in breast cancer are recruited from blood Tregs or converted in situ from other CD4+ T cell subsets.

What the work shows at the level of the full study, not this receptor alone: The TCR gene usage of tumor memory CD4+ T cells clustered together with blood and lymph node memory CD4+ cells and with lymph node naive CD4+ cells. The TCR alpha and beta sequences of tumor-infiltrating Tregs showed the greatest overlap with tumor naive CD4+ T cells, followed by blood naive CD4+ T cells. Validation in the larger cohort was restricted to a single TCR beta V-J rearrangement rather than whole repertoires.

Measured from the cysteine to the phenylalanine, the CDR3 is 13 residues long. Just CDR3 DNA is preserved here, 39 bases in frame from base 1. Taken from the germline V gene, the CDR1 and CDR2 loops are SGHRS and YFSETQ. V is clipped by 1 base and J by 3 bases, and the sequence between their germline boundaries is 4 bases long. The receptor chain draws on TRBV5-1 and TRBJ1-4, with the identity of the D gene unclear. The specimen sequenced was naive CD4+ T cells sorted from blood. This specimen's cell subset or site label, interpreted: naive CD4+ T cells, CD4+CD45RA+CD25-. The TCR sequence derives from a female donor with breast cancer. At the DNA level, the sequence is TGCGCCAGCAGCTTGAGGTCTAATGAAAAACTGTTTTTT. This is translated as CASSLRSNEKLFF.